The clone carrying this T cell receptor (beta chain) came up many times. Its cognate antigen is unknown. Attachment of unique molecular identifiers was made to individual cDNA molecules. Each CDR3 protein is one row after TCRdb ran MiXCR on the 5' RACE reads. Found here are roughly 50,000 distinct CDR3 sequences, about 10% of them singletons; the top ten hold about 8%. The data were obtained in a study of early T cells in non-severe SARS-CoV-2 infection. On the study more broadly: Sequencing was performed on bulk RNA from unsorted whole blood, leaving chains unpaired.

The CDR3 runs to 17 residues. CDR1 is SGHVS and CDR2 is FNYEAQ in the germline V gene. After removal of 5 bases from V and 4 bases from J, the junction contained 11 bases not matched to a gene. Study findings and constraints: VDJdb matching skewed toward anti-spike CD8 responses, missing private and CD4 specificities.

The clonotype comes from an adult who was a healthcare worker with PCR-confirmed SARS-CoV-2 infection or an uninfected control (not recorded which). This chain uses TRBV7-6 with TRBJ2-6; 7 nucleotides align to TRBD1. The source material was whole blood. The CDR3 sequence: CASSPTAQGEGANVLTF. CDR3 in DNA: TGTGCCAGCAGCCCCACAGCTCAGGGGGAAGGGGCCAACGTCCTGACTTTC.